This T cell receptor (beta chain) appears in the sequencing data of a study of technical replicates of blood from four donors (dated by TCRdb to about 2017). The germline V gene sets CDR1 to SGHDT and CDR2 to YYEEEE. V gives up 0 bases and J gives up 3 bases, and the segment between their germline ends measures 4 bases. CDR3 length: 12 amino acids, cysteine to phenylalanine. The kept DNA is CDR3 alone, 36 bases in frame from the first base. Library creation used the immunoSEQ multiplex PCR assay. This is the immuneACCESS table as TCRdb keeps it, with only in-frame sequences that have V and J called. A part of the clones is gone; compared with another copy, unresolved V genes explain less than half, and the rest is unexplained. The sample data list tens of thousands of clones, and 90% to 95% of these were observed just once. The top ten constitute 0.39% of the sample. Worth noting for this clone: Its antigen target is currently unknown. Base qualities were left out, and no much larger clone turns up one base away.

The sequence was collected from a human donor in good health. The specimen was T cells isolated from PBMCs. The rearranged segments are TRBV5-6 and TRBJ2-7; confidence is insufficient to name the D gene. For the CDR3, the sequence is CASSLESYEQYF. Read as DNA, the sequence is TGTGCCAGCAGCTTGGAGAGCTACGAGCAGTACTTC.